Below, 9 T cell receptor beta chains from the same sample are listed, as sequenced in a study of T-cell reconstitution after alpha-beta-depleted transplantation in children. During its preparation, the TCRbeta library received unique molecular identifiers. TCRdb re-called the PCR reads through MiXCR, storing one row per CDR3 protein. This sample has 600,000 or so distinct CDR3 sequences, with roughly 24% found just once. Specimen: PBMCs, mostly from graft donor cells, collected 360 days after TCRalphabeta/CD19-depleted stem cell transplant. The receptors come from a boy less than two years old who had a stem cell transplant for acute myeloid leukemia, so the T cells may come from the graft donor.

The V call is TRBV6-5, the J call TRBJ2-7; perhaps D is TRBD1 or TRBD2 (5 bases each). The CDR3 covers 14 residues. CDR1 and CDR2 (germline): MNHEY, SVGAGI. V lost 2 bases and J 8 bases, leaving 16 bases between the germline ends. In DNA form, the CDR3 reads TGTGCCAGCAGTTACGGGACCCTCATTTGGAAGCAGTACTTC. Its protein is CASSYGTLIWKQYF.

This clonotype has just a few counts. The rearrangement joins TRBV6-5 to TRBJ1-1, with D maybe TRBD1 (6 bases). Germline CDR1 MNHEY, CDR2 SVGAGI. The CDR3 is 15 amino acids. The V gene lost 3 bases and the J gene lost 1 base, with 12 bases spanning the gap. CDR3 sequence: CASSYYGGPNTEAFF. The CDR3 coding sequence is TGTGCCAGCAGTTATTATGGGGGGCCGAACACTGAAGCTTTCTTT.

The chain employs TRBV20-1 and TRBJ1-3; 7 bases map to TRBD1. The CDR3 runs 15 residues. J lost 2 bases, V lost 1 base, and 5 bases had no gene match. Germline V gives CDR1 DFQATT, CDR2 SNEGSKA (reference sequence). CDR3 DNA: TGCAGTGCTAGAGTGAAAGGGACAGCTGGAAACACCATATATTTT. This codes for CSARVKGTAGNTIYF.

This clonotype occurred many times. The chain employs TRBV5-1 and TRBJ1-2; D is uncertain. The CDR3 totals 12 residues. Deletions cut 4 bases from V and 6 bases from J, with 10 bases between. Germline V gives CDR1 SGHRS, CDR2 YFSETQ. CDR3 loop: CASSVDLDGYTF. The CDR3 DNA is TGCGCCAGCAGCGTGGACCTTGATGGCTACACCTTC.

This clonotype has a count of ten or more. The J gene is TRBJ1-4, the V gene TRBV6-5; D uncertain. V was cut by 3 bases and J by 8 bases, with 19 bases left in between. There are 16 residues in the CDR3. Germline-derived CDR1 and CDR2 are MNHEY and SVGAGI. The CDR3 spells CASSYQLNQGREKLFF. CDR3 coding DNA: TGTGCCAGCAGTTATCAGCTGAACCAAGGCAGAGAAAAACTGTTTTTT.

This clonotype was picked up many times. The CDR3 coding sequence is TGTGCCACCAGTGAAGCTTCAGGGTTCAGCTCCTACAATGAGCAGTTCTTC. Protein product: CATSEASGFSSYNEQFF. The rearrangement uses TRBV24-1 and TRBJ2-1; D perhaps matches TRBD1 (5 bases). Germline V CDR1 and CDR2: KGHDR, SFDVKD. V was pared by 4 bases and J by 0 bases, with 15 bases between. The CDR3 loop spans 17 amino acids.

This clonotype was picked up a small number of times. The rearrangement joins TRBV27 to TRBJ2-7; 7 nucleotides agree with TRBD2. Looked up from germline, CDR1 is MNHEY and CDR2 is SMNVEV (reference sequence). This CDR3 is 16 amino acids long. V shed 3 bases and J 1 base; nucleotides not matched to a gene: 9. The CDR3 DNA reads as TGTGCCAGCAGTTTGCCGGGGGGAGGGAGGTCCTACGAGCAGTACTTC. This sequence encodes CASSLPGGGRSYEQYF.

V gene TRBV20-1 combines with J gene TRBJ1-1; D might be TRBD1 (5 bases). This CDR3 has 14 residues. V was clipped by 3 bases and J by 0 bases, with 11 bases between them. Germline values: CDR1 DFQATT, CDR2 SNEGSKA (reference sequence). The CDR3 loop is CSARYGDLNTEAFF. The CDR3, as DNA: TGCAGTGCTAGGTATGGGGACCTGAACACTGAAGCTTTCTTT.

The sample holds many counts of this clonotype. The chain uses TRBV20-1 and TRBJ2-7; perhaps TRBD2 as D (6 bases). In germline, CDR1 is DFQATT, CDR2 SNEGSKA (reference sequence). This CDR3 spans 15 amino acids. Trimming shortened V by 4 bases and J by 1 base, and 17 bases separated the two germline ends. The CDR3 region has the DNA TGCAGTGCTATAAACCCCGGGACTTCTTCCTACGAGCAGTACTTC. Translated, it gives CSAINPGTSSYEQYF.